The clone carrying this T cell receptor (beta chain) was counted between two and nine times. The entry originates in a study of blood T cell repertoires in COVID-19. Study overall: Nucleic acid was either cDNA or gDNA, and it came from T cells, B-cell-depleted T cells, or PBMCs.

This table comes from immunoSEQ multiplex PCR, and its TCRdb copy is limited to in-frame clones, with some not included. The table records about 260,000 clones, about 80% of them present only once. The germline V gene has CDR1 SGHRS and CDR2 YFSETQ. V was shortened by 0 bases and J by 1 base, with 8 bases between the two germline ends. The CDR3 loop spans 14 amino acids. The receptor was isolated from a woman of 80 years or more with acute or convalescent COVID-19. The genes are TRBV5-1 and TRBJ2-7; D call uncertain. Sequenced input: peripheral blood. The CDR3 loop is CASSLVSLSYEQYF. As DNA, the CDR3 is TGCGCCAGCAGCTTGGTTAGCCTGTCCTACGAGCAGTACTTC.